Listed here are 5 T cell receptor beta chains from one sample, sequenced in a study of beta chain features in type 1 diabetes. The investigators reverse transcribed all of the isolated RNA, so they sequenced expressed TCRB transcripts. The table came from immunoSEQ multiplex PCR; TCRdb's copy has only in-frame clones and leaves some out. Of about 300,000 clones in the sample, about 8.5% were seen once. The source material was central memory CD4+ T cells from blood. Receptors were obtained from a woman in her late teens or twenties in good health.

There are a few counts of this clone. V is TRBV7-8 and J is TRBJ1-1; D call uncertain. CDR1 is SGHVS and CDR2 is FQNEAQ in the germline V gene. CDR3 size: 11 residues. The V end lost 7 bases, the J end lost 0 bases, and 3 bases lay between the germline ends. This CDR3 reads CASTLNTEAFF. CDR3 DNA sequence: TGTGCCAGCACGTTGAACACTGAAGCTTTCTTT.

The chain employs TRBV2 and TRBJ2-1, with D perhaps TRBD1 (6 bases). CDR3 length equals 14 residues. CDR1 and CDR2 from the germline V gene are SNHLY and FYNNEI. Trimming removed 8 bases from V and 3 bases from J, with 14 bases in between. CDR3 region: CASGRDRNYNEQFF. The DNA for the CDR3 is TGTGCCAGCGGACGAGACAGGAACTACAATGAGCAGTTCTTC.

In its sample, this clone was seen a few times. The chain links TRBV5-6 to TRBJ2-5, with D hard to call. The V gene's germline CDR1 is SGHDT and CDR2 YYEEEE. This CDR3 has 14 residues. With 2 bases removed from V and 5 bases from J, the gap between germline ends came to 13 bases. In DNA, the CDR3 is TGTGCCAGCAGCTTAGGTGGGAAGAGGGAGACCCAGTACTTC. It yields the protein CASSLGGKRETQYF.

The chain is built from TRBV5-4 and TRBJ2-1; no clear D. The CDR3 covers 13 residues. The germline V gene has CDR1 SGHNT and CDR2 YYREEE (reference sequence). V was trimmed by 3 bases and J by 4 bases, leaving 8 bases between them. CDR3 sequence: CASSSTGYNEQFF. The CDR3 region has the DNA TGTGCCAGCAGCTCTACTGGGTACAATGAGCAGTTCTTC.

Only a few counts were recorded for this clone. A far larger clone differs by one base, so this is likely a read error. The CDR3 region is CASSLEGGPDTQYF. CDR3 sequence (DNA): TGCGCCAGCAGCTTGGAAGGGGGGCCAGATACGCAGTATTTT. This chain connects TRBV7-2 to TRBJ2-3; D tentatively reads TRBD1 or TRBD2 (6 bases each). The CDR3 contains 14 residues. Germline V CDR1 and CDR2: SGHTA, FQGNSA.